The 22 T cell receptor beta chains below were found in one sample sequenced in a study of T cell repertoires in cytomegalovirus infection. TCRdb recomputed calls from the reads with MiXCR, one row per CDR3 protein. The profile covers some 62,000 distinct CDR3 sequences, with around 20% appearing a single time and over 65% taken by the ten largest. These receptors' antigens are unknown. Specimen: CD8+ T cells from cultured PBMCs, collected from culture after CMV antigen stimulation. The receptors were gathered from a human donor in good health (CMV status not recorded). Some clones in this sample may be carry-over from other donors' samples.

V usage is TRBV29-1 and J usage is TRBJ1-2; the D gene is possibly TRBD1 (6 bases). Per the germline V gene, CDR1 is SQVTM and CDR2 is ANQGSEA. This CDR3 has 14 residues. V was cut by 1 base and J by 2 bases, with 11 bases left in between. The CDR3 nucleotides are TGCAGCGTTGAAGGAGGGGGGACGAACTATGGCTACACCTTC. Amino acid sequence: CSVEGGGTNYGYTF. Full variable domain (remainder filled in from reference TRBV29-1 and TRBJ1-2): SAVISQKPSRDICQRGTSLTIQCQVDSQVTMMFWYRQQPGQSLTLIATANQGSEATYESGFVIDKFPISRPNLTFSTLTVSNMSPEDSSIYLCSVEGGGTNYGYTFGSGTRLTVV.

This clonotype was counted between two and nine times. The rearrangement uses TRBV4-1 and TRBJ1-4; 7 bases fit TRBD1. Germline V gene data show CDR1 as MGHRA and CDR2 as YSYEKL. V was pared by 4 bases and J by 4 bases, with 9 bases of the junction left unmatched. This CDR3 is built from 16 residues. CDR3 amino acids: CASSRPPGQFNEKLFF. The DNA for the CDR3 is TGCGCCAGCAGCCGTCCTCCGGGACAGTTTAATGAAAAACTGTTTTTT.

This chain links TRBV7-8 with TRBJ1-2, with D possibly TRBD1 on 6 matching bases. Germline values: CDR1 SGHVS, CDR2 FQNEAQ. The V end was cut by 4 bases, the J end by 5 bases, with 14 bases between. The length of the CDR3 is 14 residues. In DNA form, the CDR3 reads TGTGCCAGCAGCTCCGGACAGAATCGTTATGGCTACACCTTC. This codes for CASSSGQNRYGYTF.

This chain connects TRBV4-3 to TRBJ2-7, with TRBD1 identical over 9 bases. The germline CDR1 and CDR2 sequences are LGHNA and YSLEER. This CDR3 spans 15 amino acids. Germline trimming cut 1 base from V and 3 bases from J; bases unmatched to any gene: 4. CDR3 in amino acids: CASSQGTGASYEQYF. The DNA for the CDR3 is TGCGCCAGCAGCCAAGGGACAGGGGCCAGCTACGAGCAGTACTTC.

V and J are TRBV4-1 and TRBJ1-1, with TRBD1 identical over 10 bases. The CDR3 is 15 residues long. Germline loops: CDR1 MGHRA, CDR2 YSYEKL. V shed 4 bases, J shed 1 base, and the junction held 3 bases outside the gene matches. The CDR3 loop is CASSPRTGGNTEAFF. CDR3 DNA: TGCGCCAGCAGCCCCAGGACAGGGGGGAACACTGAAGCTTTCTTT.

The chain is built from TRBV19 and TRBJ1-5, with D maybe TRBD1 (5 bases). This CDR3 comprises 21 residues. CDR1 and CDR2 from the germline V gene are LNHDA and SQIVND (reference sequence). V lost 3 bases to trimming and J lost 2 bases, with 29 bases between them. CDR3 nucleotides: TGTGCCAGTAGTATTCACTCCAGGGACCCAGGGTTTGTCCCTCGCAATCAGCCCCAGCATTTT. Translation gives CASSIHSRDPGFVPRNQPQHF. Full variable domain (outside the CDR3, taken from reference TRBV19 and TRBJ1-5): DGGITQSPKYLFRKEGQNVTLSCEQNLNHDAMYWYRQDPGQGLRLIYYSQIVNDFQKGDIAEGYSVSREKKESFPLTVTSAQKNPTAFYLCASSIHSRDPGFVPRNQPQHFGDGTRLSIL.

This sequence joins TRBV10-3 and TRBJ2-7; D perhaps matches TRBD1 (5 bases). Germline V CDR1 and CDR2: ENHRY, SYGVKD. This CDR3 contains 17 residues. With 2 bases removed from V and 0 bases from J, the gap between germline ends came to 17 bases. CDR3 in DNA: TGTGCCATCAGTGAGAATGGCGACAGCAAAAGCTCCTACGAGCAGTACTTC. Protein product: CAISENGDSKSSYEQYF.

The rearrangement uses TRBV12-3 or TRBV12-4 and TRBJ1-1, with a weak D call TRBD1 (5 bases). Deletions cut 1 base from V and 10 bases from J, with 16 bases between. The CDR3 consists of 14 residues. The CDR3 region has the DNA TGTGCCAGCAGTTTAGATGGGGATGGCAGGGTAGCTTTCTTT. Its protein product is CASSLDGDGRVAFF.

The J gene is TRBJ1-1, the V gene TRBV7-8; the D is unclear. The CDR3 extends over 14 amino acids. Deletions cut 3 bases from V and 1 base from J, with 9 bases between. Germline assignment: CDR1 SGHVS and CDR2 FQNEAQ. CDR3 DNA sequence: TGTGCCAGCAGCTTTGGTTCAGAGAACACTGAAGCTTTCTTT. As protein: CASSFGSENTEAFF.

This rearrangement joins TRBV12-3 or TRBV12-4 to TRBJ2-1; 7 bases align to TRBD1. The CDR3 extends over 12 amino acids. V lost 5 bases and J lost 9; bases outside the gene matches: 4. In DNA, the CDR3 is TGTGCCAGCAGTCCACAGGGGCTTGAGCAGTTCTTC. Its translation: CASSPQGLEQFF.

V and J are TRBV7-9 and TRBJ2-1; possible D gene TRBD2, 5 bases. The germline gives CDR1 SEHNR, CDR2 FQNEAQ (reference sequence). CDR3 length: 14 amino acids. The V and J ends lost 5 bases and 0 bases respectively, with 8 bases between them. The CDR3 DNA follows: TGTGCCAGCAGCCCCCGGGACTCCTACAATGAGCAGTTCTTC. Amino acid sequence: CASSPRDSYNEQFF.

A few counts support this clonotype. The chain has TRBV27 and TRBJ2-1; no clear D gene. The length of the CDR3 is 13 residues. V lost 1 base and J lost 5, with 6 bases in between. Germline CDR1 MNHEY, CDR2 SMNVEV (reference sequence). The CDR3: CASSLWADNEQFF. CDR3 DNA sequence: TGTGCCAGCAGTTTATGGGCCGACAATGAGCAGTTCTTC.

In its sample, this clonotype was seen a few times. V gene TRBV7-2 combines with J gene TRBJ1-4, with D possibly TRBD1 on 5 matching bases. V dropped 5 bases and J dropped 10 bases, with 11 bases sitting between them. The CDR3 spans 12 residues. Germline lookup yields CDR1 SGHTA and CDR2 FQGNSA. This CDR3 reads CASSRGAGKLFF. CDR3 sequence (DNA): TGTGCCAGCAGCCGCGGGGCAGGAAAACTGTTTTTT.

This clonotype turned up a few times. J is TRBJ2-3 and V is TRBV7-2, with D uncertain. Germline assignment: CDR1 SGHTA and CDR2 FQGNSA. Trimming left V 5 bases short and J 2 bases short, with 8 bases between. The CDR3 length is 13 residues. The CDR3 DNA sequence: TGTGCCAGCAGCGACGGTGTCACAGATACGCAGTATTTT. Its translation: CASSDGVTDTQYF.

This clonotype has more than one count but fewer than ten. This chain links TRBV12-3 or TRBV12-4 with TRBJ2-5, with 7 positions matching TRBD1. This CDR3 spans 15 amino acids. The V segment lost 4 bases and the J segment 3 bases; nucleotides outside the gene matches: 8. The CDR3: CASSSVTGSEETQYF. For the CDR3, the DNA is TGTGCCAGCAGTTCCGTGACAGGGAGTGAAGAGACCCAGTACTTC.

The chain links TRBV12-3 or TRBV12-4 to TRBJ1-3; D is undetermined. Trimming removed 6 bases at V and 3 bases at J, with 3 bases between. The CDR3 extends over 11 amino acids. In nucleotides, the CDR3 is TGTGCCAGCAGCTTTGGAAACACCATATATTTT. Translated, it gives CASSFGNTIYF.

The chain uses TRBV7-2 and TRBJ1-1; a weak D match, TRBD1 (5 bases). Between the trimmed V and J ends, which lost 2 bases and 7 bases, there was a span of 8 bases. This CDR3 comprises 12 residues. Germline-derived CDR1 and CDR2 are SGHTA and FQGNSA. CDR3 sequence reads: CASSLWGNEAFF. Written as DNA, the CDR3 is TGTGCCAGCAGCTTATGGGGGAATGAAGCTTTCTTT.

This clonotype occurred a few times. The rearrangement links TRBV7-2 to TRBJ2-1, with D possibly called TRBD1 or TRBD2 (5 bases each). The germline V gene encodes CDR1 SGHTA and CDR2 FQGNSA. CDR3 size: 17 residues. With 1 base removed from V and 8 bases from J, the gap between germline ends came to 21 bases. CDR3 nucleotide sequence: TGTGCCAGCAGCTTAGACTTGAGGGACCCGCATCCCCATGAGCAGTTCTTC. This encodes CASSLDLRDPHPHEQFF.

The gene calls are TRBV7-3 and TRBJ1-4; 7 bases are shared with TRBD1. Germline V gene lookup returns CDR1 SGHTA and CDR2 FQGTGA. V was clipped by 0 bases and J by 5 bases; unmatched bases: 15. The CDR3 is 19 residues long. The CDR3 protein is CASSLTGRGAGTENEKLFF. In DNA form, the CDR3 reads TGTGCCAGCAGCTTAACGGGTCGGGGCGCTGGGACAGAGAATGAAAAACTGTTTTTT.

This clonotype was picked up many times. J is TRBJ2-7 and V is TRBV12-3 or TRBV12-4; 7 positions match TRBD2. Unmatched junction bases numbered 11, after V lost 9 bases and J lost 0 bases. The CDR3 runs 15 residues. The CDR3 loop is CASSGGAGPSYEQYF. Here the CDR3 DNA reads TGTGCCAGTTCCGGGGGAGCGGGACCCTCCTACGAGCAGTACTTC.

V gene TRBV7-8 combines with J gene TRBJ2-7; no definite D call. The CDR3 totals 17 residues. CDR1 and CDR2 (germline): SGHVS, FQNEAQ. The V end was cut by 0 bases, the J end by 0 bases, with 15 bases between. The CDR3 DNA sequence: TGTGCCAGCAGCTTAGCTATTCGTCCTACTCCCTCCTACGAGCAGTACTTC. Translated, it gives CASSLAIRPTPSYEQYF.

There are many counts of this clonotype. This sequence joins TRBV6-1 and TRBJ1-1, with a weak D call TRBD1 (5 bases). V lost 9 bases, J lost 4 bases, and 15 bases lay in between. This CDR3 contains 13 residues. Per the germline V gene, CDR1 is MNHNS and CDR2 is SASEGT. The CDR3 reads CASHIAGTTEAFF. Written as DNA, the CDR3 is TGTGCCAGTCACATTGCAGGGACCACTGAAGCTTTCTTT.